This T cell receptor (beta chain) was obtained from a study of T-cell memory formation after mild COVID-19. Study-wide findings and caveats: A second wave of clones peaked on day 37, and their SARS-CoV-2 specificity went unconfirmed. CD4/CD8 balance held among clones contracting day 15 to 85, and later expanders leaned CD4+. Some clones that responded turned up in pre-infection memory, which suggests that cross-reactive memory joined in.

Constant-segment primers were used for 5'RACE, and the resulting TCR alpha and TCR beta cDNA libraries carried sample barcodes and UMIs. MiXCR was run by TCRdb on the 5' RACE reads, yielding one entry per CDR3 protein. The data hold roughly 190,000 distinct CDR3 sequences, with 27% observed a single time. Germline CDR1 is SGHRS and CDR2 is YFSETQ. Trimming pared 9 bases from V and 4 bases from J, leaving 17 bases between. This CDR3 spans 13 amino acids. On this clonotype: No antigen is known for it.

The receptor comes from an adult woman who had mild COVID-19 (a few samples of this study predate the infection). Cell type and time point are not known. The V call is TRBV5-1, the J call TRBJ2-7; D not certain. Sequencing was carried out using PBMCs or a T cell subset sorted from them (not recorded which). CDR3 loop: CATGDGVGYEQYF. The CDR3 DNA sequence: TGCGCCACAGGTGACGGCGTTGGGTACGAGCAGTACTTC.